The rows below give T cell receptor beta chains drawn from one sample of a study of Ad26.COV2.S vaccination and SARS-CoV-2 variants. Only in-frame clones appear in the TCRdb table, and some are missing; sequencing was by immunoSEQ multiplex PCR. The profile covers more than 300,000 clones, with 88% appearing a single time and roughly 6% taken by the ten largest. This specimen was peripheral blood, taken in a trial of Ad26.COV2.S vaccine versus placebo. The receptors stem from a person aged 18 to 65 who received the Ad26.COV2.S COVID-19 vaccine or a placebo. Each CDR3 is given with its conserved first and last residue. Each record gives: V gene, CDR3 protein.

V gene: TRBV19
CDR3 protein: CASSARQGVDEQYF

V gene: TRBV27
CDR3 protein: CASSLLGTASYGYTF

V gene: TRBV28
CDR3 protein: CASSLLPSGTLYEQFF

V gene: TRBV3-1/TRBV3-2
CDR3 protein: CASSQDRVSYGYTF

V gene: TRBV4-3
CDR3 protein: CASSQDLGIGQYF

V gene: TRBV11-2
CDR3 protein: CASSSYRERNTEAFF

V gene: TRBV28
CDR3 protein: CASRLRQQSTEAFF

V gene: TRBV28
CDR3 protein: CASNPGGVFNTEAFF

V gene: TRBV13
CDR3 protein: CASSLRSTANYGYTF

V gene: TRBV11-2
CDR3 protein: CASSSVVGGSYNEQFF

V gene: TRBV2
CDR3 protein: CASSAGANTGELFF

V gene: TRBV6-5
CDR3 protein: CASSRQGYSYNEQFF

V gene: TRBV11-3
CDR3 protein: CASSLRTSGRAGYEQFF

V gene: TRBV19
CDR3 protein: CASSKVGGPNEKLFF

V gene: TRBV18
CDR3 protein: CASSPIDSLGTEAFF

V gene: TRBV5-1
CDR3 protein: CASSLNSGVRTDTQYF

V gene: TRBV5-6
CDR3 protein: CASSPPTGPSYEQYF

V gene: TRBV13
CDR3 protein: CASSLARVHQPQHF

V gene: TRBV28
CDR3 protein: CASSLEVREQYF

V gene: TRBV2
CDR3 protein: CASKPTRLYEQYF

V gene: TRBV25-1
CDR3 protein: CASSESGPFLETQYF

V gene: TRBV5-1
CDR3 protein: CASSYPTSGGTYNEQFF

V gene: TRBV19
CDR3 protein: CASSASDTGELFF